This T cell receptor (beta chain) was retrieved from a study of beta chain features in type 1 diabetes. Every bit of the isolated RNA underwent reverse transcription, so sequencing read expressed TCRB transcripts. The repertoire was sequenced with immunoSEQ multiplex PCR; TCRdb's copy has only in-frame clones and lacks some. The repertoire consists of a few hundred thousand clones, with about 11% occurring once and the leading ten covering less than 1.5%. This clone has just a few counts. The source is a man between 18 and 35 years old in good health. Input material: central memory CD4+ T cells from blood.

CDR3 bases: TGCGCCAGCAGAGTAGAAGGTGGGGCCAACGTCCTGACTTTC. Its protein product is CASRVEGGANVLTF. The V gene is TRBV5-1, the J gene TRBJ2-6; no definite D call. The length of the CDR3 is 14 residues. V was shortened by 5 bases and J by 3 bases, with 9 bases between the two germline ends. CDR1 SGHRS and CDR2 YFSETQ come from the germline V gene.